The 26 T cell receptor beta chains below all came from one sample that was sequenced in a study of siplizumab effects on memory and regulatory T cells. The repertoire was sequenced with immunoSEQ multiplex PCR; TCRdb's copy has only in-frame clones and lacks some. Of 99,000 or so clones in the sample, more than 85% were seen once. The source material was Tregs sorted from blood. The receptors derive from a human donor in good health.

V usage is TRBV10-2 and J usage is TRBJ1-5; D perhaps matches TRBD1 (6 bases). This CDR3 spans 14 amino acids. Germline assignment: CDR1 WSHSY and CDR2 SAAADI. Trimming cost V 3 bases and J 7 bases, with 13 bases left between them. In nucleotides, the CDR3 is TGCGCCAGCAGTGAATCGGGGGCGATACAGCCCCAGCATTTT. Encoded protein: CASSESGAIQPQHF.

This CDR3 reads CASSVGMTGAETQYF. Written as DNA, the CDR3 is TGTGCCAGCAGCGTTGGGATGACAGGAGCGGAGACCCAGTACTTC. The chain carries TRBV9 and TRBJ2-5, with D possibly TRBD1 on 6 matching bases. V was trimmed by 2 bases and J by 5 bases, leaving 16 bases between them. CDR1 is SGDLS, CDR2 YYNGEE, per germline. The CDR3 covers 15 residues.

This chain links TRBV29-1 with TRBJ2-1; no clear D gene. There are 13 residues in the CDR3. Germline V lookup: CDR1 SQVTM, CDR2 ANQGSEA. The V end was cut by 1 base, the J end by 4 bases, with 8 bases between. The CDR3: CSVEGPRYNEQFF. CDR3 DNA sequence: TGCAGCGTTGAAGGGCCCAGGTACAATGAGCAGTTCTTC.

The gene calls are TRBV9 and TRBJ1-3; 7 bases map to TRBD1. The CDR3 contains 15 residues. The ends lost 3 bases at V and 0 bases at J; junction bases unmatched: 3. Germline loops: CDR1 SGDLS, CDR2 YYNGEE. Written as DNA, the CDR3 is TGTGCCAGCAGCGCAGGGGACAGCTCTGGAAACACCATATATTTT. This translates into CASSAGDSSGNTIYF.

The chain carries TRBV5-1 and TRBJ1-2; 7 positions agree with TRBD1. The CDR3 sequence is 12 residues long. Germline loops: CDR1 SGHRS, CDR2 YFSETQ. The V segment lost 7 bases and the J segment 7 bases; nucleotides outside the gene matches: 7. CDR3 DNA: TGCGCCAGCGGGGCAGGGGGAGGTGGCTACACCTTC. It specifies CASGAGGGGYTF.

This chain links TRBV6-1 with TRBJ1-5; 7 nucleotides line up with TRBD1. In germline, CDR1 is MNHNS, CDR2 SASEGT. This CDR3 is built from 14 residues. V was pared by 6 bases and J by 7 bases, with 9 bases of the junction left unmatched. CDR3 coding DNA: TGTGCCAGCAGCAGGGAGGGGGCAAGGCAGCCCCAGCATTTT. Encoded protein: CASSREGARQPQHF.

This clone was detected once. This chain connects TRBV27 to TRBJ1-1, with D perhaps TRBD1 (6 bases). The CDR3 consists of 14 residues. Trimming removed 6 bases at V and 0 bases at J, with 11 bases between. Germline loops: CDR1 MNHEY, CDR2 SMNVEV (reference sequence). The CDR3 sequence is CASRWTVMNTEAFF. In DNA form, the CDR3 reads TGTGCCAGCAGGTGGACAGTCATGAACACTGAAGCTTTCTTT.

The V and J genes are TRBV10-2 and TRBJ2-3, with D perhaps TRBD1 or TRBD2 (6 bases each). Germline loops: CDR1 WSHSY, CDR2 SAAADI. This CDR3 comprises 18 residues. V shed 4 bases and J shed 1 base, with 21 bases lying between them. CDR3 in DNA: TGCGCCAGCAGTGGGGGGCCACTAGCAGGAACGGGCACAGATACGCAGTATTTT. Translating it yields CASSGGPLAGTGTDTQYF.

J is TRBJ2-2 and V is TRBV6-1; a weak D match, TRBD1 (5 bases). Germline V gene data show CDR1 as MNHNS and CDR2 as SASEGT. Deletions cut 5 bases from V and 0 bases from J, with 7 bases between. The CDR3 consists of 14 residues. As DNA, the CDR3 is TGTGCCAGCAGTTTGACAGCGAACACCGGGGAGCTGTTTTTT. The encoded protein is CASSLTANTGELFF.

The rearrangement uses TRBV5-1 and TRBJ2-1; 9 nucleotides line up with TRBD2. This CDR3 is 16 amino acids long. Trimming removed 5 bases from V and 15 bases from J; junction bases left unmatched: 21. Germline V gives CDR1 SGHRS, CDR2 YFSETQ. This chain's CDR3 is CASSPASGAGGFRLFF. DNA for the CDR3: TGCGCCAGCAGTCCGGCGTCTGGGGCGGGAGGGTTTCGACTGTTCTTC.

The chain employs TRBV19 and TRBJ2-2; tentative D call: TRBD1 (5 bases). The CDR3 loop spans 14 amino acids. Germline CDR1 LNHDA, CDR2 SQIVND (reference sequence). V lost 3 bases and J lost 6, with 11 bases in between. The CDR3 nucleotides read TGTGCCAGTAGTATCGGCCAGGGCCCCGGGGAGCTGTTTTTT. As protein: CASSIGQGPGELFF.

The rearrangement uses TRBV18 and TRBJ1-2; D possibly corresponds to TRBD1 (5 bases). There are 12 residues in the CDR3. From germline, CDR1 is KGHSH and CDR2 LQKENI. Trimming removed 3 bases from V and 6 bases from J, with 8 bases in between. CDR3 residues: CASSPGTDGYTF. The CDR3 DNA reads TGTGCCAGCTCACCCGGGACGGATGGCTACACCTTC. The full variable domain, in which reference TRBV18 and TRBJ1-2 provide the parts outside the CDR3, is NAGVMQNPRHLVRRRGQEARLRCSPMKGHSHVYWYRQLPEEGLKFMVYLQKENIIDESGMPKERFSAEFPKEGPSILRIQQVVRGDSAAYFCASSPGTDGYTFGSGTRLTVV.

This sequence joins TRBV7-8 and TRBJ1-2, with 7 nucleotides matching TRBD1. J lost 5 bases, V lost 6 bases, and 9 bases had no gene match. Germline lookup yields CDR1 SGHVS and CDR2 FQNEAQ. CDR3 length: 14 amino acids. The CDR3 DNA reads TGTGCCAGCAGACCTTGGGACAGACATTATGGCTACACCTTC. Protein product: CASRPWDRHYGYTF. Drawing the rest from reference TRBV7-8 and TRBJ1-2, the complete variable domain is GAGVSQSPRYKVAKRGQDVALRCDPISGHVSLFWYQQALGQGPEFLTYFQNEAQLDKSGLPSDRFFAERPEGSVSTLKIQRTQQEDSAVYLCASRPWDRHYGYTFGSGTRLTVV.

The chain has TRBV9 and TRBJ2-7; D gene unclear. From germline, CDR1 is SGDLS and CDR2 YYNGEE. The CDR3 consists of 13 residues. V lost 5 bases and J lost 6, with 15 bases in between. The CDR3 region is CASSRSLLTEQYF. In DNA, the CDR3 is TGTGCCAGCAGTCGTTCCCTGTTAACCGAGCAGTACTTC.

The rearrangement joins TRBV5-4 to TRBJ2-2; perhaps TRBD2 as D (7 bases). The CDR3 is made up of 14 amino acids. Germline V CDR1 and CDR2: SGHNT, YYREEE (reference sequence). Trimming took 2 bases from V and 4 from J, leaving 9 bases between them. This CDR3 is CASSLRGGTGELFF. The CDR3 coding sequence is TGTGCCAGCAGCTTAAGGGGGGGCACCGGGGAGCTGTTTTTT. Looking up the rest from reference TRBV5-4 and TRBJ2-2 gives the full variable domain: ETGVTQSPTHLIKTRGQQVTLRCSSQSGHNTVSWYQQALGQGPQFIFQYYREEENGRGNFPPRFSGLQFPNYSSELNVNALELDDSALYLCASSLRGGTGELFFGEGSRLTVL.

The chain uses TRBV11-1 and TRBJ1-2; a weak D match, TRBD1 (5 bases). There are 12 residues in the CDR3. CDR1 is SGHAT, CDR2 FQDESV, per germline (reference sequence). Deletions cut 3 bases from V and 4 bases from J, with 6 bases between. The CDR3 bases are TGTGCCAGCAGCTTCGGGGCCTATGGCTACACCTTC. Translation gives CASSFGAYGYTF.

This rearrangement joins TRBV6-4 to TRBJ2-7; 7 bases align to TRBD1. The CDR3 covers 12 residues. The trim removed 4 bases at V and 6 bases at J, leaving 3 bases unmatched. CDR1 is MRHNA, CDR2 SNTAGT, per germline. CDR3 bases: TGTGCCAGCAGTGCGACAGGGTGCGAGCAGTACTTC. This translates into CASSATGCEQYF.

This chain uses TRBV6-5 with TRBJ2-1, with TRBD2 matching over 14 bases. There are 16 residues in the CDR3. With 2 bases clipped from V and 6 bases from J, the junction kept 3 bases outside the gene matches. The germline V gene encodes CDR1 MNHEY and CDR2 SVGAGI. The CDR3 DNA reads TGTGCCAGCAGTTACAAGACTAGCGGGGGGGCCAATGAGCAGTTCTTC. This translates into CASSYKTSGGANEQFF.

V is TRBV9 and J is TRBJ2-3; 14 bases are shared with TRBD2. Germline V gene lookup returns CDR1 SGDLS and CDR2 YYNGEE. V shed 4 bases, J shed 0 bases, and the junction held 1 base outside the gene matches. The CDR3 covers 16 residues. CDR3 nucleotides: TGTGCCAGCAGCAGGACTAGCGGGAGGAGCACAGATACGCAGTATTTT. As protein: CASSRTSGRSTDTQYF.

The chain recombines TRBV19 with TRBJ1-2, with a possible D match to TRBD1 (6 bases). Germline V gene sequence: CDR1 LNHDA, CDR2 SQIVND (reference sequence). Trimming stripped 5 bases from V and 8 bases from J, with 18 bases between. The CDR3 consists of 14 residues. The CDR3: CASSPQGFKSGYTF. Written as DNA, the CDR3 is TGTGCCAGTAGTCCTCAGGGGTTTAAGAGCGGCTACACCTTC.

This sequence joins TRBV29-1 and TRBJ2-5; TRBD1 might be the D (6 bases). The ends were cut back, 7 bases at V and 5 bases at J, with 14 bases in the middle. This CDR3 contains 12 residues. Germline CDR1 is SQVTM and CDR2 is ANQGSEA. The CDR3 reads CSADRSIETQYF. As DNA, the CDR3 is TGCAGCGCTGACAGGAGTATCGAGACCCAGTACTTC.

The chain is built from TRBV5-1 and TRBJ2-3; TRBD2 aligns across 11 bases. V dropped 0 bases and J dropped 6; count of bases not matched to a gene: 6. This CDR3 has 16 amino acids. In germline, CDR1 is SGHRS, CDR2 YFSETQ. The CDR3 region has the DNA TGCGCCAGCAGCTTGGTTCTAGCGGGGGGACGGGATACGCAGTATTTT. This encodes CASSLVLAGGRDTQYF.

This clone was seen a few times. The gene calls are TRBV18 and TRBJ1-4; the D is unclear. CDR1 and CDR2 from the germline V gene are KGHSH and LQKENI. Trimming took 6 bases from V and 7 from J, leaving 12 bases between them. The CDR3 consists of 13 residues. The CDR3 loop is CASSGLAGEKLFF. The CDR3 nucleotides read TGTGCCAGCTCCGGATTGGCTGGTGAAAAACTGTTTTTT.

The J gene is TRBJ1-1, the V gene TRBV5-1, with 7 bases fitting TRBD1. CDR3 length: 14 residues. The germline CDR1 and CDR2 sequences are SGHRS and YFSETQ. J lost 4 bases, V lost 0 bases, and 3 bases had no gene match. Here the CDR3 DNA reads TGCGCCAGCAGCTTGGCAGGGGGAGGCACTGAAGCTTTCTTT. It translates to CASSLAGGGTEAFF.

V and J are TRBV9 and TRBJ2-2, with D maybe TRBD2 (5 bases). With 3 bases removed from V and 5 bases from J, the gap between germline ends came to 8 bases. This CDR3 comprises 13 residues. Germline V gives CDR1 SGDLS, CDR2 YYNGEE. The CDR3: CASSGGMTGELFF. For the CDR3, the DNA is TGTGCCAGCAGCGGAGGGATGACCGGGGAGCTGTTTTTT.

The rearrangement joins TRBV7-6 to TRBJ2-5; D unresolved. The CDR3 consists of 13 residues. Per germline, CDR1 SGHVS and CDR2 FNYEAQ. Deletions cut 1 base from V and 0 bases from J, with 3 bases between. The CDR3 protein is CASSLGNQETQYF. The CDR3 DNA follows: TGTGCCAGCAGCTTAGGAAACCAAGAGACCCAGTACTTC.